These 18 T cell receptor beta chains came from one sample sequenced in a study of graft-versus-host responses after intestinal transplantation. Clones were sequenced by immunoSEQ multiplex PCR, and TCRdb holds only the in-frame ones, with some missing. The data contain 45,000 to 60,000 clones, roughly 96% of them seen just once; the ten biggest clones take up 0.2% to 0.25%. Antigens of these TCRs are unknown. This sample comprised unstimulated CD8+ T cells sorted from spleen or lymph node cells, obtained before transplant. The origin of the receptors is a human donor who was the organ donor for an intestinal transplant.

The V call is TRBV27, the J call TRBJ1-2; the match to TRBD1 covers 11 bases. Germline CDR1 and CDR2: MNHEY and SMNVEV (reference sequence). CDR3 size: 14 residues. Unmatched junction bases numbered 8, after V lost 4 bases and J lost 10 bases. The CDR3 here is CASSWGTGGDDYTF. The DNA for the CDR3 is TGTGCCAGCAGTTGGGGGACAGGGGGGGATGACTACACCTTC.

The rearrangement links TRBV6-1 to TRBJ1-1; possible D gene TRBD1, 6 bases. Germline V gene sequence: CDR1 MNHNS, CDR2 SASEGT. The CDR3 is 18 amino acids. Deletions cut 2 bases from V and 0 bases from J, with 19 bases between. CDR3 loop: CASSEWGGTAVLNTEAFF. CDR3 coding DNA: TGTGCCAGCAGTGAATGGGGGGGCACAGCCGTACTGAACACTGAAGCTTTCTTT.

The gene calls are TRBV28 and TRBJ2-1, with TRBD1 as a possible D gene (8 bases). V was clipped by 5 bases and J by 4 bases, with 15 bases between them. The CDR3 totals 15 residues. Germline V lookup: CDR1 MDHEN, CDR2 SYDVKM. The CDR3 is CASSPYRGGYNEQFF. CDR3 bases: TGTGCCAGCAGTCCGTACAGGGGGGGGTACAATGAGCAGTTCTTC.

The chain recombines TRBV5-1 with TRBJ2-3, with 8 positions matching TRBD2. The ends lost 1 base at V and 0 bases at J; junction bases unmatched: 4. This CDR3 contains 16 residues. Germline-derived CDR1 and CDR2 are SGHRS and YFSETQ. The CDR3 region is CASSLTAGDSTDTQYF. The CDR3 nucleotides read TGCGCCAGCAGCTTGACAGCGGGGGACAGCACAGATACGCAGTATTTT.

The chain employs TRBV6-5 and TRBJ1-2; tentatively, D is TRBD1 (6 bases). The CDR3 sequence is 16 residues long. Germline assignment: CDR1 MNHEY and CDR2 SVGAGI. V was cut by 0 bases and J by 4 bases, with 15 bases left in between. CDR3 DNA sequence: TGTGCCAGCAGTTACTCGATCGGGGGGCTCTTCTATGGCTACACCTTC. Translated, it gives CASSYSIGGLFYGYTF.

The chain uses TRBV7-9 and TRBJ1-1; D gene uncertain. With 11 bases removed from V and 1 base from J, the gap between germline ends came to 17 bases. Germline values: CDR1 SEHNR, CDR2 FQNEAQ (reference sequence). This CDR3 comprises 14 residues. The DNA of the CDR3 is TGTGCCGGAATCGCAGCCCTTAAGAACACTGAAGCTTTCTTT. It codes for CAGIAALKNTEAFF.

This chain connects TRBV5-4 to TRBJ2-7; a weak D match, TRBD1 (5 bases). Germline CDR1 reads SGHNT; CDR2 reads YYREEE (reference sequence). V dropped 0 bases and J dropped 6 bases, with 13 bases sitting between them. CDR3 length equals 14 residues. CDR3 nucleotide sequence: TGTGCCAGCAGCTTGGCCGGCAGGGTGGTCGAGCAGTACTTC. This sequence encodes CASSLAGRVVEQYF.

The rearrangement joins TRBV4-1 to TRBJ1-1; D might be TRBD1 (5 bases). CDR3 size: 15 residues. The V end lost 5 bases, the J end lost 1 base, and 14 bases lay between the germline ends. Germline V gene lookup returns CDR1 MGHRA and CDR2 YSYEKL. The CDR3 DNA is TGCGCCAGCAGCGATTTCGTGACAGCGAACACTGAAGCTTTCTTT. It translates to CASSDFVTANTEAFF.

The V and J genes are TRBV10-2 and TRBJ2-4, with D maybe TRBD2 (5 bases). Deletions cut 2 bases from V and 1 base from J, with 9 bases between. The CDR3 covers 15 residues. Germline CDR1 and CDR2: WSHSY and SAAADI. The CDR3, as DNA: TGCGCCAGCAGTGAGACTAGTTTCGCCAAAAACATTCAGTACTTC. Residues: CASSETSFAKNIQYF.

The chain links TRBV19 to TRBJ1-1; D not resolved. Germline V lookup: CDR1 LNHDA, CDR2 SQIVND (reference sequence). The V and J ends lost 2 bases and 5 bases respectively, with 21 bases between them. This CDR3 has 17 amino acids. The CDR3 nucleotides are TGTGCCAGTAGTATACAGGCCCCCCTGGGTAGACGTACTGAAGCTTTCTTT. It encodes CASSIQAPLGRRTEAFF.

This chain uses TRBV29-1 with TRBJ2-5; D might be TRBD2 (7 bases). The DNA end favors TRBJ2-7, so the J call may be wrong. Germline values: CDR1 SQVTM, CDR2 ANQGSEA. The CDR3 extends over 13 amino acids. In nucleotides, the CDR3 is TGCAGCGTTGAAGCGGGGGGCCACTACGAGCAGTACTTC. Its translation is CSVEAGGHYEQYF.

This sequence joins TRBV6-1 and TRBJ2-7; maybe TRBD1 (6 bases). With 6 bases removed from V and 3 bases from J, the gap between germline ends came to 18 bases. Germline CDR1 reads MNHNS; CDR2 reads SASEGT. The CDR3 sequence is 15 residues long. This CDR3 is CASSYTRTADYEQYF. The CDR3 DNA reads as TGTGCCAGCAGCTATACCCGGACAGCCGACTACGAGCAGTACTTC.

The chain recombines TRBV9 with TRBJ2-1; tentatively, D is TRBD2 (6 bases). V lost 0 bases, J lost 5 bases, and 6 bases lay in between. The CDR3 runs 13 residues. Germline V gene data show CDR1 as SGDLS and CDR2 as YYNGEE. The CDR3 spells CASSVAGDNEQFF. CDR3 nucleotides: TGTGCCAGCAGCGTAGCGGGGGACAATGAGCAGTTCTTC.

In DNA form, the CDR3 reads TGTGCCAGCAGCTCACTCCGCACCGGGACGGTTGGCTACACCTTC. Translation: CASSSLRTGTVGYTF. The J gene is TRBJ1-2, the V gene TRBV7-9; D may be TRBD1 (5 bases). V was trimmed by 4 bases and J by 7 bases, leaving 19 bases between them. There are 15 residues in the CDR3. CDR1 and CDR2 from the germline V gene are SEHNR and FQNEAQ (reference sequence).

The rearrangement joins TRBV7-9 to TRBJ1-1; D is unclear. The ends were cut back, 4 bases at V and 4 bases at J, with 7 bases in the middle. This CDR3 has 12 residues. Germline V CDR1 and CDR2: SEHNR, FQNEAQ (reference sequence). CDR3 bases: TGTGCCAGCAGCTACAAGGGCACTGAAGCTTTCTTT. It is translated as CASSYKGTEAFF.

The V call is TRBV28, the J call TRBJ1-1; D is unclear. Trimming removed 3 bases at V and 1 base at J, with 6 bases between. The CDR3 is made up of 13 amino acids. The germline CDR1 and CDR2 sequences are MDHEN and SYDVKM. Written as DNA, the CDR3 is TGTGCCAGCAGTTTGGGCAGGAACACTGAAGCTTTCTTT. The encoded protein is CASSLGRNTEAFF.

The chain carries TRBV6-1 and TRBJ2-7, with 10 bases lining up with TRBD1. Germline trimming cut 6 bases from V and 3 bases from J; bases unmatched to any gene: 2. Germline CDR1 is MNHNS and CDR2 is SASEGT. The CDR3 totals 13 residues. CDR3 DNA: TGTGCCAGCAGAGGGACAGGGGTCTACGAGCAGTACTTC. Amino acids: CASRGTGVYEQYF.

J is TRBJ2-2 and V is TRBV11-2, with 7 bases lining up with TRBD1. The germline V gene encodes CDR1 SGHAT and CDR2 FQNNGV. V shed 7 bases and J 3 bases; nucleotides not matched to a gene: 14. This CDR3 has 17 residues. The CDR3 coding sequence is TGTGCCAGCATCCCGGGACAGCTTGGGCCCCACACCGGGGAGCTGTTTTTT. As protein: CASIPGQLGPHTGELFF.